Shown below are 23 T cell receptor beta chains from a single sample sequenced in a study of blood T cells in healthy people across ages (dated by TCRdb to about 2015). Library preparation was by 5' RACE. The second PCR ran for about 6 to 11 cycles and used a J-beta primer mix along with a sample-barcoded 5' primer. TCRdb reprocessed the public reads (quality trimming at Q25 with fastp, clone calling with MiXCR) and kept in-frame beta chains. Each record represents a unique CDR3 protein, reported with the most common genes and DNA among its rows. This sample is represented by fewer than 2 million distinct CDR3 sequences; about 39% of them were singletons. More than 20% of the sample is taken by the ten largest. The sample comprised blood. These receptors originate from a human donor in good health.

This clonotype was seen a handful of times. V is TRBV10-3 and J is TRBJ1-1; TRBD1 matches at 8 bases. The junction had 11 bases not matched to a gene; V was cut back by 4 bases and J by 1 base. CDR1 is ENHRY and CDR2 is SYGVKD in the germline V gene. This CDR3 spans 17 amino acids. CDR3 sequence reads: CAISAGTGGSKNTEAFF. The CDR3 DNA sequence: TGTGCCATCAGTGCTGGGACAGGCGGATCTAAGAACACTGAAGCTTTCTTT.

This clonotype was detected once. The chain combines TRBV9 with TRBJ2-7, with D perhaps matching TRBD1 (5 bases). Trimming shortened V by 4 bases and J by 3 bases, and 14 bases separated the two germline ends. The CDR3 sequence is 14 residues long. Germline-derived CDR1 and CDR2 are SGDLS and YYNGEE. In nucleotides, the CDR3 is TGTGCCAGCAGCCCCCAGACAGAGTTCTACGAGCAGTACTTC. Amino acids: CASSPQTEFYEQYF. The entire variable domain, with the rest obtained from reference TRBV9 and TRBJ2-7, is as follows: DSGVTQTPKHLITATGQRVTLRCSPRSGDLSVYWYQQSLDQGLQFLIQYYNGEERAKGNILERFSAQQFPDLHSELNLSSLELGDSALYFCASSPQTEFYEQYFGPGTRLTVT.

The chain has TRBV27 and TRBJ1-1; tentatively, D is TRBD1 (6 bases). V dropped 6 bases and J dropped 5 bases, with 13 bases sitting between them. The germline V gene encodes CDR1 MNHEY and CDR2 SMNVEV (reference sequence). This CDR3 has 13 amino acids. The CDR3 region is CASRHREGTEAFF. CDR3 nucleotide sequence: TGTGCCAGCAGGCACAGGGAGGGGACTGAAGCTTTCTTT.

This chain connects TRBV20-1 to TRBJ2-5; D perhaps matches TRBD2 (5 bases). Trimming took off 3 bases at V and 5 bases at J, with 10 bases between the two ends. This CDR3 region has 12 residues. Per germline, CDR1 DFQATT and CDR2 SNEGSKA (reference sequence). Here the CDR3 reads CSASGVRETQYF. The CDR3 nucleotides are TGCAGTGCTAGCGGGGTGCGGGAGACCCAGTACTTC.

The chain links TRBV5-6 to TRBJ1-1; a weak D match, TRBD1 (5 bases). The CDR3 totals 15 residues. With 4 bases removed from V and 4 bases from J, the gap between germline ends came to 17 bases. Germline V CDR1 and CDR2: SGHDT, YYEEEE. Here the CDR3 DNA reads TGTGCCAGCAGCCTCTCCGGAGGGGCGCTCACTGAAGCTTTCTTT. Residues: CASSLSGGALTEAFF. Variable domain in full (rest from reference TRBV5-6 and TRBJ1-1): DAGVTQSPTHLIKTRGQQVTLRCSPKSGHDTVSWYQQALGQGPQFIFQYYEEEERQRGNFPDRFSGHQFPNYSSELNVNALLLGDSALYLCASSLSGGALTEAFFGQGTRLTVV.

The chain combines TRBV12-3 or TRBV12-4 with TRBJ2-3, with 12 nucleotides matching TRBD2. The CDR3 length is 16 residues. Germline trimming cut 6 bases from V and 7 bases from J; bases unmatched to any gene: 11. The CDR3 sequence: CASSPGLAGLSYTQYF. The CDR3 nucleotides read TGTGCCAGCAGCCCCGGACTAGCGGGGCTCTCCTATACGCAGTATTTT.

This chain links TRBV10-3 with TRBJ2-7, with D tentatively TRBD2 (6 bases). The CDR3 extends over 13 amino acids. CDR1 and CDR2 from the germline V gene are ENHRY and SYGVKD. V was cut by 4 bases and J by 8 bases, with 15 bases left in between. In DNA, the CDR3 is TGTGCCATCAGTGCCGGGACTCCTCCTAAGCAGTACTTC. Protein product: CAISAGTPPKQYF.

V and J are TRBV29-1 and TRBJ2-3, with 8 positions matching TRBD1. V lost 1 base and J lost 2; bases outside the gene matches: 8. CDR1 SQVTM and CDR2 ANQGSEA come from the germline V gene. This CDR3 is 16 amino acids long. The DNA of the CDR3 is TGCAGCGTTGAAGCCCCCAGGGGGCCATCCACAGATACGCAGTATTTT. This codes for CSVEAPRGPSTDTQYF.

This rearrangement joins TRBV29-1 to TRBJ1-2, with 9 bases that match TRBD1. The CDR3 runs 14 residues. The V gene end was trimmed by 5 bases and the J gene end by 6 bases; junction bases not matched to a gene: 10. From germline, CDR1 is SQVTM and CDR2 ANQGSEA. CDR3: CSVYIPGQGNGYTF. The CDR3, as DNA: TGCAGCGTTTATATCCCGGGACAGGGCAATGGCTACACCTTC.

Here the CDR3 DNA reads TGTGCCAGCAGCGTAGGGGGCCCAACAAATGGCTACACCTTC. It is translated as CASSVGGPTNGYTF. The gene calls are TRBV9 and TRBJ1-2; maybe TRBD1 (5 bases). V gave up 0 bases and J gave up 6 bases, with 12 bases separating them. Germline CDR1 is SGDLS and CDR2 is YYNGEE. The CDR3 has 14 residues. Full variable domain (rest looked up from reference TRBV9 and TRBJ1-2): DSGVTQTPKHLITATGQRVTLRCSPRSGDLSVYWYQQSLDQGLQFLIQYYNGEERAKGNILERFSAQQFPDLHSELNLSSLELGDSALYFCASSVGGPTNGYTFGSGTRLTVV.

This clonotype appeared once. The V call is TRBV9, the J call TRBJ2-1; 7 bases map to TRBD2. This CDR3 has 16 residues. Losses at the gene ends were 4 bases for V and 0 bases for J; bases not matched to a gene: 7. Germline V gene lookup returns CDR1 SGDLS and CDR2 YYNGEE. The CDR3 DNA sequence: TGTGCCAGCAGCATCTCAGCGGGAAGCTCCTACAATGAGCAGTTCTTC. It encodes CASSISAGSSYNEQFF.

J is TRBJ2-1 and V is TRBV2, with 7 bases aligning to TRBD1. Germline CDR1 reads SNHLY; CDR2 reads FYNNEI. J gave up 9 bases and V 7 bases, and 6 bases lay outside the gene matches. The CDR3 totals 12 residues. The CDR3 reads CASTGTVGEQFF. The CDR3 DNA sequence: TGTGCCAGCACCGGGACAGTCGGTGAGCAGTTCTTC.

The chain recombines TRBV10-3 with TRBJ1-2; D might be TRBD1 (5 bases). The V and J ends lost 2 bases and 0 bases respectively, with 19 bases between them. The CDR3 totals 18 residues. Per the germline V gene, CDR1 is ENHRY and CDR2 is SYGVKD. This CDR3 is CAISEGRRVVHSNYGYTF. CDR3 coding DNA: TGTGCCATCAGTGAGGGTCGCAGGGTGGTTCACTCTAACTATGGCTACACCTTC.

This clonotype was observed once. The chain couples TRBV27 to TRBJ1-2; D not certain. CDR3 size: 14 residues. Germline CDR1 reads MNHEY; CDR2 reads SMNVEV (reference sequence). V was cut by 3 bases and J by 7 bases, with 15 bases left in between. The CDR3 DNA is TGTGCCAGCAGTTTTAGTATACCCTGCTCTGGCTACACCTTC. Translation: CASSFSIPCSGYTF.

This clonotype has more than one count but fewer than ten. This CDR3 is CASSYRKLTGYNEQFF. The CDR3 DNA reads as TGTGCCAGCAGCTATCGCAAGTTGACAGGTTACAATGAGCAGTTCTTC. The chain carries TRBV5-5 and TRBJ2-1, with a tentative D call TRBD1 (6 bases). The germline V and J ends were trimmed by 3 bases and 4 bases, with 17 bases remaining between them. Germline V gene data show CDR1 as SGHKS and CDR2 as YYEKEE (reference sequence). The CDR3 loop spans 16 amino acids.

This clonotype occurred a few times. CDR3 in DNA: TGCGCCAGCAGCTTGGGGGGGACGCAGGACTACTATGGCTACACCTTC. It yields the protein CASSLGGTQDYYGYTF. The V call is TRBV5-1, the J call TRBJ1-2, with a possible D match to TRBD1 (5 bases). The V end lost 0 bases, the J end lost 3 bases, and 15 bases lay between the germline ends. The CDR3 has 16 residues. Germline assignment: CDR1 SGHRS and CDR2 YFSETQ.

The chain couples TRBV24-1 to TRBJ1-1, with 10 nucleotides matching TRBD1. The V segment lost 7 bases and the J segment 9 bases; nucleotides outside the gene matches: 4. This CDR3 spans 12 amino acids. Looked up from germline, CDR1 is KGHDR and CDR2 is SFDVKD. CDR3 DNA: TGTGCCACCAGCCGCGACAGGGGGCAAGCTTTCTTT. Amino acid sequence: CATSRDRGQAFF.

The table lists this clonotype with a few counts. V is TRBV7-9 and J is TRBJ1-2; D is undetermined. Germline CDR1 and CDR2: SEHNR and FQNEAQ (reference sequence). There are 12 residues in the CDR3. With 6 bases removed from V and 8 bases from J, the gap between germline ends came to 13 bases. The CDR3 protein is CASSPREGGYTF. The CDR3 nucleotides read TGTGCCAGCAGTCCCCGAGAGGGAGGCTACACCTTC.

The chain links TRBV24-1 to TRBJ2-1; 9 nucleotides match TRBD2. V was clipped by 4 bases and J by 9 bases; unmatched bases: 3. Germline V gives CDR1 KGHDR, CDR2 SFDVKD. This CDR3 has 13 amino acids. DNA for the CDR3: TGTGCCACCAGTGAACCGACTAGCGGTGAGCAGTTCTTC. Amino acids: CATSEPTSGEQFF.

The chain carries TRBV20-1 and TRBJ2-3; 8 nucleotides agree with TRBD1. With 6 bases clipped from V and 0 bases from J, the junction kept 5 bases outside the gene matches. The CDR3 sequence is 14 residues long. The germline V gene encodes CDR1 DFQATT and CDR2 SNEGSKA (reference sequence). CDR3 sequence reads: CSARQGFSTDTQYF. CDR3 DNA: TGCAGTGCGAGACAGGGGTTTAGCACAGATACGCAGTATTTT.

The CDR3 DNA is TGTGCCAGCAGCCTTGGTTTCCCGGGACAGGGAACCTACGAGCAGTACTTC. It codes for CASSLGFPGQGTYEQYF. The gene calls are TRBV3-1 and TRBJ2-7; 9 bases are shared with TRBD1. There are 17 residues in the CDR3. Germline CDR1 LGHDT, CDR2 YNNKEL (reference sequence). J gave up 2 bases and V 4 bases, and 12 bases lay outside the gene matches.

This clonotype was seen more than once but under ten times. Written as DNA, the CDR3 is TGTGCCAGCAGCTTGCCACAGGGGGCTAACTATGGCTACACCTTC. Translating gives CASSLPQGANYGYTF. This chain links TRBV5-6 with TRBJ1-2; TRBD1 matches at 8 bases. There are 15 residues in the CDR3. Germline values: CDR1 SGHDT, CDR2 YYEEEE. V shed 1 base, J shed 0 bases, and the junction held 2 bases outside the gene matches.

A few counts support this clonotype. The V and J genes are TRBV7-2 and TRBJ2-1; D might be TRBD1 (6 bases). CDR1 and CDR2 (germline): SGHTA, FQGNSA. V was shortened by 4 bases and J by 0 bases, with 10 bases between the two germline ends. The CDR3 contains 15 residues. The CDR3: CASSYGQTSYNEQFF. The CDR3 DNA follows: TGTGCCAGCAGCTACGGACAGACCTCCTACAATGAGCAGTTCTTC.